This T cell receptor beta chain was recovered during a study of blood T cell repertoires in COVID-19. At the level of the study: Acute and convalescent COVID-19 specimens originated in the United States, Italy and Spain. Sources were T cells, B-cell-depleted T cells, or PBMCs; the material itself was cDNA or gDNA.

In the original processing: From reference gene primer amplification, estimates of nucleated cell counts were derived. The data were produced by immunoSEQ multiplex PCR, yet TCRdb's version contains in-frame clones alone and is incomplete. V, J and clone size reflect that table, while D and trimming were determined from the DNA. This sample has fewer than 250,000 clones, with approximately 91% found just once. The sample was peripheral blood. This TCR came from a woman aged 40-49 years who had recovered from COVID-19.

Here the CDR3 DNA reads TGTGCCAGCAGTTACTCGGCGGATGATGTTGCTGGCTACACCTTC. Translated, it gives CASSYSADDVAGYTF. V usage is TRBV6-5 and J usage is TRBJ1-2; no clear D. CDR1 and CDR2 (germline): MNHEY, SVGAGI. The V and J ends lost 0 bases and 7 bases respectively, with 15 bases between them. The CDR3 is 15 residues long.